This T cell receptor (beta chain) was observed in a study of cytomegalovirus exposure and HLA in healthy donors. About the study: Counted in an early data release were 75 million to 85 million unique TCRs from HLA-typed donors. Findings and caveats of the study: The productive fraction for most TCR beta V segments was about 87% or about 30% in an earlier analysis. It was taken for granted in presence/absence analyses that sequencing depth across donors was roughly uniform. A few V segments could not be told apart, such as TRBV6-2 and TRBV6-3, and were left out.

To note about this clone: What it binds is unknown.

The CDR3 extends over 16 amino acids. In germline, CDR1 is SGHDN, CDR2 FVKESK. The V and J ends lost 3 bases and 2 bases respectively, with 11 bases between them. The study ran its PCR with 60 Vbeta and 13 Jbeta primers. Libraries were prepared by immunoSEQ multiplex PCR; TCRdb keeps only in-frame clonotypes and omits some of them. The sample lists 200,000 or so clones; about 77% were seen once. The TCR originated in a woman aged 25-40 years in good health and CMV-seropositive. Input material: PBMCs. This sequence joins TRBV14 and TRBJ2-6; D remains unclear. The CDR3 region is CASSQVGQAGANVLTF. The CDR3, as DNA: TGTGCCAGCAGCCAGGTTGGGCAGGCTGGGGCCAACGTCCTGACTTTC.